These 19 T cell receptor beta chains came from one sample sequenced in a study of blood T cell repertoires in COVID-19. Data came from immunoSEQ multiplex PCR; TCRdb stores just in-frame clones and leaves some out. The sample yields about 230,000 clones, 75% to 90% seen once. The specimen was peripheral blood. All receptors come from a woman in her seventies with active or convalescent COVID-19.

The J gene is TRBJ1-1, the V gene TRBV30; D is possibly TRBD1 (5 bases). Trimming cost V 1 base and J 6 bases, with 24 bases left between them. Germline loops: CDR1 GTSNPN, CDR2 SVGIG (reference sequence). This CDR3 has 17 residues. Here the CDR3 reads CAWSGWGSGSYSSEAFF. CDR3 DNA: TGTGCCTGGAGTGGGTGGGGCAGTGGCTCCTACTCCTCTGAAGCTTTCTTT.

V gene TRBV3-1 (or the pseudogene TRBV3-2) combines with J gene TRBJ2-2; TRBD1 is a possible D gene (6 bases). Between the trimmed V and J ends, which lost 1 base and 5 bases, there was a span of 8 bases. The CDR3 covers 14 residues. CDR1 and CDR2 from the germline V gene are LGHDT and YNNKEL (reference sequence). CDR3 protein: CASSQGGRTGELFF. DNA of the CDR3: TGTGCCAGCAGCCAAGGGGGGCGGACCGGGGAGCTGTTTTTT.

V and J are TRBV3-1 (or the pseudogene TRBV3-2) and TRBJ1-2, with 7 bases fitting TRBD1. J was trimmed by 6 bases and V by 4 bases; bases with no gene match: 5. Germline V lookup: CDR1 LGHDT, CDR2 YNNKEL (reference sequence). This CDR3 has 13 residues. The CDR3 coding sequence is TGTGCCAGCAGCCCAGACAGGGTCCATGGCTACACCTTC. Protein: CASSPDRVHGYTF.

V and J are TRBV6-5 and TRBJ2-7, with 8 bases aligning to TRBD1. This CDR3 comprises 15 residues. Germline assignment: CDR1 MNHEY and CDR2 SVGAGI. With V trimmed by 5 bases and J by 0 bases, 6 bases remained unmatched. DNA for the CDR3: TGTGCCAGCAGTCCCAGGGGGCGAAGCTCCTACGAGCAGTACTTC. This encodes CASSPRGRSSYEQYF.

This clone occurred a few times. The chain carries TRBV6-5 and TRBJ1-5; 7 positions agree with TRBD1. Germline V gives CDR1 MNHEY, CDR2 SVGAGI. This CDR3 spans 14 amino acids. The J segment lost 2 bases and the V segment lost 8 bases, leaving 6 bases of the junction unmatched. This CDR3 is CASGLGQRNQPQHF. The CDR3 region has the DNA TGTGCCAGCGGCCTGGGACAGCGCAATCAGCCCCAGCATTTT.

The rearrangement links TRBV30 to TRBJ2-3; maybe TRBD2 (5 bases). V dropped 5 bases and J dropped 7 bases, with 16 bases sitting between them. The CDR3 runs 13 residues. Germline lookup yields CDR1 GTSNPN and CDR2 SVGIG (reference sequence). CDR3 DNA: TGTGCCTGGGACCCCGAGGGAGTGAATACGCAGTATTTT. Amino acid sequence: CAWDPEGVNTQYF.

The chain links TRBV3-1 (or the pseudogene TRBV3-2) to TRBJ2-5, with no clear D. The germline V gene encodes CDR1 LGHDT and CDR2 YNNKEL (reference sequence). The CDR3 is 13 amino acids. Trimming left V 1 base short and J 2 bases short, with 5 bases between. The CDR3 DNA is TGTGCCAGCAGCCAAGGTCCGCAAGAGACCCAGTACTTC. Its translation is CASSQGPQETQYF.

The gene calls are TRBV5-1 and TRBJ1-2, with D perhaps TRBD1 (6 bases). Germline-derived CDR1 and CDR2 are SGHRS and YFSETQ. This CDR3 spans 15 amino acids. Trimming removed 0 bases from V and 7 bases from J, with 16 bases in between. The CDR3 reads CASSLETGTGFGYTF. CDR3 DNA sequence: TGCGCCAGCAGCTTGGAGACCGGTACAGGGTTTGGCTACACCTTC.

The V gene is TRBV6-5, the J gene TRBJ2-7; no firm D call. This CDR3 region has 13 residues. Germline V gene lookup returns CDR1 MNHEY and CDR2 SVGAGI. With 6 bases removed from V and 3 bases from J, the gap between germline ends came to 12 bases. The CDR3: CASSREMVYEQYF. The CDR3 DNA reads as TGTGCCAGCAGCCGCGAGATGGTCTACGAGCAGTACTTC.

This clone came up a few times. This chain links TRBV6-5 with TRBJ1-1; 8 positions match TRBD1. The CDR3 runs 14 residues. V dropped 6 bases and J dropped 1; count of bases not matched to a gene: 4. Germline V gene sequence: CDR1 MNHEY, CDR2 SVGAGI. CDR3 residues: CASRPGGQNTEAFF. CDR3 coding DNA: TGTGCCAGCAGACCAGGGGGCCAGAACACTGAAGCTTTCTTT.

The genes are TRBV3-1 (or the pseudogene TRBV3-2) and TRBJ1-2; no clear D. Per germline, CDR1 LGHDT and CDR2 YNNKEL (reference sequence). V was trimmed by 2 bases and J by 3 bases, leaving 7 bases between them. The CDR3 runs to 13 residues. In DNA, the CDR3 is TGTGCCAGCAGCCAAAGCCACCACTATGGCTACACCTTC. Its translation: CASSQSHHYGYTF.

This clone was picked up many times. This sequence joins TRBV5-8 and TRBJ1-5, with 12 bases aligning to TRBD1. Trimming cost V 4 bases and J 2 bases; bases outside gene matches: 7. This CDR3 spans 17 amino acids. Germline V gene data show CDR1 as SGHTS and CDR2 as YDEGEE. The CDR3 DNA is TGTGCCAGCAGCGATCCGGGACAGGGGGCACGCAATCAGCCCCAGCATTTT. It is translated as CASSDPGQGARNQPQHF.

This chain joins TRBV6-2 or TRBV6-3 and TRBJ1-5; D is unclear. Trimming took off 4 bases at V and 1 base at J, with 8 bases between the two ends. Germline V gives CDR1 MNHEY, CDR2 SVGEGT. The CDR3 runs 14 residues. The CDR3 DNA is TGTGCCAGCAGTTCGTTATCGAGCAATCAGCCCCAGCATTTT. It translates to CASSSLSSNQPQHF.

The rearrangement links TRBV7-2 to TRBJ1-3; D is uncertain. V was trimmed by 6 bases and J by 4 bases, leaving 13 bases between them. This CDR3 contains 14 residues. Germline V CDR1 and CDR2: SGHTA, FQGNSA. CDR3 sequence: CASSLQYQGNTIYF. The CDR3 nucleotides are TGTGCCAGCAGTCTCCAATATCAGGGAAACACCATATATTTT.

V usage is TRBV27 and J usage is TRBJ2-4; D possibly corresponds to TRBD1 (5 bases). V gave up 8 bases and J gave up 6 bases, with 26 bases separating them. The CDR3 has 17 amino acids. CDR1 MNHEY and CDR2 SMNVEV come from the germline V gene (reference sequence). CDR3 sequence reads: CASRPALRVAQGNIQYF. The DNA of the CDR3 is TGTGCCAGCCGACCAGCCCTTAGGGTAGCCCAGGGAAACATTCAGTACTTC.

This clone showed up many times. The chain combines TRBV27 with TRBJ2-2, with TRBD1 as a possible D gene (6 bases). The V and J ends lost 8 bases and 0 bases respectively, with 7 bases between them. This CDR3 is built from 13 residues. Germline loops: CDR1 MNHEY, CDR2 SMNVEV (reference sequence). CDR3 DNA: TGTGCCAGCCGGGACACGAACACCGGGGAGCTGTTTTTT. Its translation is CASRDTNTGELFF.

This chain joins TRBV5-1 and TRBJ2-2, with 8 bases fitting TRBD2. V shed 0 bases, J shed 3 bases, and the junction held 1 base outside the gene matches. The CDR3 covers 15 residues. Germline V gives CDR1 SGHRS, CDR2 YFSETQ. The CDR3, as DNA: TGCGCCAGCAGCTTGGCTAGCGGGTACACCGGGGAGCTGTTTTTT. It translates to CASSLASGYTGELFF.

Written as DNA, the CDR3 is TGTGCCAGCAGTGAGAGGACAGGGGGAACGAACACTGAAGCTTTCTTT. Translation: CASSERTGGTNTEAFF. The chain has TRBV2 and TRBJ1-1; 10 bases align to TRBD1. Germline V gives CDR1 SNHLY, CDR2 FYNNEI. The CDR3 contains 16 residues. V was clipped by 3 bases and J by 1 base; unmatched bases: 5.

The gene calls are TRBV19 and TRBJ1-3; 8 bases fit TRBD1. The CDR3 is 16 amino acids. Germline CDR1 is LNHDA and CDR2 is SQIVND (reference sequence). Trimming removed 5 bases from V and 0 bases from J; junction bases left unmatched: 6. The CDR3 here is CASSVTGAYSGNTIYF. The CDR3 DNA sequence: TGTGCCAGTAGTGTGACAGGGGCCTACTCTGGAAACACCATATATTTT.